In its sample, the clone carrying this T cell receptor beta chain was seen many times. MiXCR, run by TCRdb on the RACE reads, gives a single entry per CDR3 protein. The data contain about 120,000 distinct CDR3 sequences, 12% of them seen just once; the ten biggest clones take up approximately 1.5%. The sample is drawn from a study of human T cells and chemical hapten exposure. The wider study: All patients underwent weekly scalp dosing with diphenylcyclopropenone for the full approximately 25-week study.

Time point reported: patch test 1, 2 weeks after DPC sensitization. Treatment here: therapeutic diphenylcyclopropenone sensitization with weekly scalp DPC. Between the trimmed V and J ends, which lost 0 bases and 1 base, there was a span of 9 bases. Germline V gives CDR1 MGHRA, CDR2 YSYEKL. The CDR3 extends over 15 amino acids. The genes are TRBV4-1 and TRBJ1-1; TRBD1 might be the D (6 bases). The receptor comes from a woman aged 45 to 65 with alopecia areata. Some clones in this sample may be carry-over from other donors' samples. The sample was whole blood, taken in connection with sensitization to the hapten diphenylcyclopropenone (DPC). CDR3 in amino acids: CASSQEPGANTEAFF. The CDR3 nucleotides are TGCGCCAGCAGCCAAGAACCGGGGGCGAACACTGAAGCTTTCTTT.